Listed here are 26 T cell receptor beta chains from one sample, sequenced in a study of breast tumors, draining lymph nodes, adjacent tissues. Breast cancer patients provided tissue from their axillary draining lymph nodes. TCRdb analysed the multiplex PCR reads with MiXCR anew, one entry per CDR3 protein. The table has 200,000 to 250,000 distinct CDR3 sequences, about 34% seen once; the top ten hold over 3.5%. Material: axillary lymph node tissue. Every receptor here comes from a female donor with breast cancer. Some clones in this sample may be carry-over from other donors' samples.

Turning to this clonotype: This may come from a read error, since a much larger clone is one base off. The rearrangement uses TRBV11-2 and TRBJ2-2; perhaps TRBD1 as D (6 bases). The length of the CDR3 is 15 residues. V gave up 2 bases and J gave up 6 bases, with 13 bases separating them. Germline assignment: CDR1 SGHAT and CDR2 FQNNGV. The CDR3, as DNA: TGTGCCAGCAGCTTATCCAGGGGAGAGGCCGGGGAGCTGTTTTTT. It yields the protein CASSLSRGEAGELFF. Variable domain in full (rest from reference TRBV11-2 and TRBJ2-2): EAGVAQSPRYKIIEKRQSVAFWCNPISGHATLYWYQQILGQGPKLLIQFQNNGVVDDSQLPKDRFSAERLKGVDSTLKIQPAKLEDSAVYLCASSLSRGEAGELFFGEGSRLTVL.

This clonotype showed up many times. The chain recombines TRBV20-1 with TRBJ1-2; D is ambiguous. Looked up from germline, CDR1 is DFQATT and CDR2 is SNEGSKA (reference sequence). The CDR3 is 14 residues long. The V end was cut by 0 bases, the J end by 2 bases, with 10 bases between. CDR3 sequence (DNA): TGCAGTGCTAGAGATTTGAGAGGGAACTATGGCTACACCTTC. This encodes CSARDLRGNYGYTF.

In this sample, this clonotype turned up once. With a much larger clone just one base away, this may be a read error. The V gene is TRBV7-2, the J gene TRBJ2-5; a weak D match, TRBD2 (7 bases). The CDR3 has 15 residues. The germline gives CDR1 SGHTA, CDR2 FQGNSA. This CDR3 reads CASSLLRGRGETQHF. The CDR3 DNA follows: TGTGCCAGCAGCTTATTGCGGGGGCGCGGAGAGACCCAGCACTTC.

This clonotype has ten or more counts. The chain uses TRBV6-6 and TRBJ2-7, with 7 bases lining up with TRBD1. The CDR3 has 13 residues. Germline V gene sequence: CDR1 MNHNY, CDR2 SVGAGI (reference sequence). V lost 5 bases to trimming and J lost 3 bases; unmatched junction nucleotides: 4. The CDR3 here is CASSHGTDYEQYF. The DNA of the CDR3 is TGTGCCAGCAGTCACGGGACAGACTACGAGCAGTACTTC.

This clonotype was detected ten times or more. V and J are TRBV9 and TRBJ1-6; the match to TRBD1 covers 9 bases. Germline V gene data show CDR1 as SGDLS and CDR2 as YYNGEE. This CDR3 has 14 amino acids. With V trimmed by 7 bases and J by 6 bases, 5 bases remained unmatched. The DNA of the CDR3 is TGTGCCAGCGCCAGGACAGGGGCTAATTCACCCCTCCACTTT. Encoded protein: CASARTGANSPLHF.

This clonotype was observed at least ten times. This chain links TRBV9 with TRBJ2-3; D call uncertain. The CDR3 has 15 amino acids. V lost 5 bases, J lost 0 bases, and 13 bases lay in between. Germline values: CDR1 SGDLS, CDR2 YYNGEE. CDR3: CASSLSAESTDTQYF. CDR3 in DNA: TGTGCCAGCAGTTTGTCGGCAGAAAGCACAGATACGCAGTATTTT.

A note on this clonotype: The junction and the germline gene differ at one end; a read error may be behind it. The J gene is TRBJ1-3, the V gene TRBV7-9; D is unclear. Germline V gene sequence: CDR1 SEHNR, CDR2 FQNEAQ (reference sequence). This CDR3 comprises 13 residues. DNA of the CDR3: TGTGCCAGCAGCTTAGCTCGAGGAAACACCATATATTTC. This encodes CASSLARGNTIYF.

The rearrangement uses TRBV24-1 and TRBJ2-5; D possibly matches TRBD1 or TRBD2 (6 bases each). The germline V gene encodes CDR1 KGHDR and CDR2 SFDVKD. V lost 6 bases and J lost 9, with 19 bases in between. The CDR3 sequence is 14 residues long. The CDR3 nucleotides read TGTGCCACCAGTCCGGGGGCGACCTTTCAGCCCCAGTACTTC. Amino acids: CATSPGATFQPQYF.

The sample holds many counts of this clonotype. This chain joins TRBV7-6 and TRBJ2-1; 7 bases align to TRBD1. In germline, CDR1 is SGHVS, CDR2 FNYEAQ. The CDR3 runs to 15 residues. Trimming at V came to 5 bases and at J to 4 bases, leaving 8 bases not matched to a gene. CDR3 sequence reads: CASSPRGTEYNEQFF. The DNA of the CDR3 is TGTGCCAGCAGCCCGAGGGGGACAGAGTACAATGAGCAGTTCTTC. Full variable domain (rest looked up from reference TRBV7-6 and TRBJ2-1): GAGVSQSPRYKVTKRGQDVALRCDPISGHVSLYWYRQALGQGPEFLTYFNYEAQQDKSGLPNDRFSAERPEGSISTLTIQRTEQRDSAMYRCASSPRGTEYNEQFFGPGTRLTVL.

V is TRBV5-1 and J is TRBJ1-1, with D perhaps TRBD1 (5 bases). The CDR3 has 15 amino acids. The germline V gene encodes CDR1 SGHRS and CDR2 YFSETQ. Deletions cut 0 bases from V and 2 bases from J, with 11 bases between. CDR3 in DNA: TGCGCCAGCAGCTTGGCCCTGACAGCAAACACTGAAGCTTTCTTT. Protein: CASSLALTANTEAFF. Supplemented by reference TRBV5-1 and TRBJ1-1, the full variable domain reads KAGVTQTPRYLIKTRGQQVTLSCSPISGHRSVSWYQQTPGQGLQFLFEYFSETQRNKGNFPGRFSGRQFSNSRSEMNVSTLELGDSALYLCASSLALTANTEAFFGQGTRLTVV.

V gene TRBV10-1 combines with J gene TRBJ2-7; D might be TRBD2 (7 bases). Trimming took 1 base from V and 3 from J, leaving 16 bases between them. There are 16 residues in the CDR3. Germline V gene sequence: CDR1 WNHNN, CDR2 SYGVQD (reference sequence). The CDR3 coding sequence is TGCGCCAGCAGTGAGTGGCGGGGGCACTCCTACTACGAGCAGTACTTC. Translation gives CASSEWRGHSYYEQYF.

The V and J genes are TRBV29-1 and TRBJ1-2, with TRBD1 matching 7 bases. The V gene's germline CDR1 is SQVTM and CDR2 ANQGSEA. Trimming removed 6 bases from V and 8 bases from J; junction bases left unmatched: 9. The CDR3 sequence is 12 residues long. CDR3 protein: CSVHRGAGGYTF. The CDR3 bases are TGCAGCGTCCACAGGGGTGCTGGCGGCTACACCTTC.

The chain uses TRBV29-1 and TRBJ1-4, with D uncertain. The V gene lost 6 bases and the J gene lost 0 bases, with 8 bases spanning the gap. The CDR3 spans 13 residues. CDR1 and CDR2 from the germline V gene are SQVTM and ANQGSEA. CDR3 loop: CSVPDATNEKLFF. As DNA, the CDR3 is TGCAGCGTGCCAGACGCAACTAATGAAAAACTGTTTTTT.

This clonotype was observed at least ten times. The chain uses TRBV7-6 and TRBJ1-2; D may be TRBD1 (5 bases). The CDR3 loop spans 15 amino acids. Germline V gene lookup returns CDR1 SGHVS and CDR2 FNYEAQ. Trimming removed 3 bases at V and 0 bases at J, with 11 bases between. CDR3 DNA: TGTGCCAGCAGCTTGACAGATACAACTAACTATGGCTACACCTTC. This gives the protein CASSLTDTTNYGYTF.

This clonotype was recorded at least ten times. V is TRBV7-8 and J is TRBJ1-2; D might be TRBD1 (6 bases). Germline lookup yields CDR1 SGHVS and CDR2 FQNEAQ. CDR3 length: 15 residues. V was trimmed by 8 bases and J by 0 bases, leaving 16 bases between them. The CDR3 coding sequence is TGTGCCAGCGTCCGGGACACGAAAGCTAACTATGGCTACACCTTC. Its protein is CASVRDTKANYGYTF.

Notes on this clonotype: A read error is possible here, since a much larger clone lies one base away. V is TRBV7-9 and J is TRBJ2-1; a weak D match, TRBD1 (5 bases). The CDR3 has 15 amino acids. Trimming took off 5 bases at V and 10 bases at J, with 21 bases between the two ends. Germline loops: CDR1 SEHNR, CDR2 FQNEAQ (reference sequence). CDR3 in DNA: TGTGCCAGCAGCCCCCCCCCCAGGGCTCAGGAGGAGCAGTTCTTC. Protein: CASSPPPRAQEEQFF.

For the CDR3, the DNA is TGTGCCGCGGGGGACACCGGGGATCAGCCCCAGCATTTT. Translated: CAAGDTGDQPQHF. This chain connects TRBV6-5 to TRBJ1-5; tentatively, D is TRBD1 (6 bases). The CDR3 runs to 13 residues. Trimming took off 11 bases at V and 5 bases at J, with 16 bases between the two ends. The germline V gene has CDR1 MNHEY and CDR2 SVGAGI.

This clonotype was seen repeatedly, ten times or more. The chain recombines TRBV3-1 with TRBJ1-4; D is uncertain. The CDR3 sequence is 12 residues long. Germline V gives CDR1 LGHDT, CDR2 YNNKEL (reference sequence). V was shortened by 7 bases and J by 5 bases, with 8 bases between the two germline ends. CDR3 nucleotide sequence: TGTGCCAGCACCCGATACAATGAAAAACTGTTTTTT. Residues: CASTRYNEKLFF.

The chain joins TRBV5-1 to TRBJ1-6; 9 positions match TRBD1. The length of the CDR3 is 13 residues. The germline V gene has CDR1 SGHRS and CDR2 YFSETQ. V lost 4 bases, J lost 14 bases, and 7 bases stayed unmatched. The CDR3 sequence: CASSPGQGQALHF. The CDR3 nucleotides are TGCGCCAGCAGCCCGGGACAGGGACAAGCCCTCCACTTT. Based on the CDR3 plus reference TRBV5-1 and TRBJ1-6, the full variable domain is KAGVTQTPRYLIKTRGQQVTLSCSPISGHRSVSWYQQTPGQGLQFLFEYFSETQRNKGNFPGRFSGRQFSNSRSEMNVSTLELGDSALYLCASSPGQGQALHFGNGTRLTVT.

This rearrangement joins TRBV28 to TRBJ2-3; TRBD2 aligns across 11 bases. After removal of 6 bases from V and 2 bases from J, the junction contained 4 bases not matched to a gene. Germline V lookup: CDR1 MDHEN, CDR2 SYDVKM. The CDR3 is 15 residues long. The CDR3 region has the DNA TGTGCCAGCAGGGGGACTAGCGGAATCACAGATACGCAGTATTTT. This translates into CASRGTSGITDTQYF.

This sequence joins TRBV2 and TRBJ1-5; D is unresolved. This CDR3 region has 16 residues. V lost 3 bases and J 1 base, leaving 13 bases between the germline ends. The V gene's germline CDR1 is SNHLY and CDR2 FYNNEI. In nucleotides, the CDR3 is TGTGCCAGCAGTGAGACCGTGGCGCTGAGCAATCAGCCCCAGCATTTT. Its translation: CASSETVALSNQPQHF.

The chain carries TRBV14 and TRBJ2-4, with 14 positions matching TRBD2. CDR3 length equals 22 residues. Germline V lookup: CDR1 SGHDN, CDR2 FVKESK. Trimming took 1 base from V and 0 from J; bases not matched to a gene: 14. The CDR3: CASSQGPSRTSGRSIAKNIQYF. The CDR3 DNA is TGTGCCAGCAGCCAAGGCCCGTCGCGGACTAGCGGGAGGTCCATAGCCAAAAACATTCAGTACTTC.

As concerns this clonotype: A read error may be the cause here, since a much bigger clone is one base away. This rearrangement joins TRBV9 to TRBJ2-6; tentative D call: TRBD1 (6 bases). The CDR3 consists of 16 residues. Germline-derived CDR1 and CDR2 are SGDLS and YYNGEE. The CDR3 sequence: CASSVAQGLGANALTF. In nucleotides, the CDR3 is TGTGCCAGCAGCGTAGCTCAGGGGCTTGGGGCCAACGCCCTGACTTTC.

V usage is TRBV10-3 and J usage is TRBJ2-7, with 7 bases matching TRBD1. Germline V gives CDR1 ENHRY, CDR2 SYGVKD. With 6 bases clipped from V and 5 bases from J, the junction kept 7 bases outside the gene matches. This CDR3 spans 13 amino acids. DNA for the CDR3: TGTGCCATCAGGCAGGGGGTGGGTAACGAGCAGTACTTC. This encodes CAIRQGVGNEQYF.

This clonotype was seen only a few times. This sequence may be a read error, since a much larger clone differs from it by one base. The chain couples TRBV5-6 to TRBJ2-5, with a weak D call TRBD1 (5 bases). CDR3 length: 16 amino acids. Germline CDR1 reads SGHDT; CDR2 reads YYEEEE. V was shortened by 1 base and J by 5 bases, with 18 bases between the two germline ends. The CDR3: CASSLSPAGLRETQYF. DNA for the CDR3: TGTGCCAGCAGCTTGTCGCCGGCAGGGTTGAGGGAGACCCAGTACTTC.

This clonotype was counted a few times. Just one base apart from a much larger clone, this may be a read error. V is TRBV11-2 and J is TRBJ1-3; no definite D call. Trimming removed 5 bases from V and 4 bases from J, with 18 bases in between. CDR1 and CDR2 (germline): SGHAT, FQNNGV. This CDR3 is 16 amino acids long. The CDR3 region has the DNA TGTGCCAGCAGCACTTTAAGGACGCCGTCGGGAAACACCATATATTTT. This codes for CASSTLRTPSGNTIYF.